This paragraph covers one TCR beta chain sequence. Its antigen is as yet unknown. TRB was amplified from about 270 ng of peripheral blood genomic DNA per sample. This sample is drawn from a study of T cell clusters in autoimmune cytopenias. Study summary: The median distinct TRB clonotype count was about 2,400 per sample, from a median around 50,000 reads.

TRB rearrangements were amplified by touch-down multiplex PCR with mixed TRB-A/B primers. One entry per CDR3 protein, without DNA, is what TCRdb gives after re-calling the multiplex PCR reads. This table lists about 7,000 distinct CDR3 sequences. The CDR3 has 15 residues. Per the germline V gene, CDR1 is SGHNT and CDR2 is YYREEE (reference sequence). The study's findings and limits: Comparing secondary cytopenia with chronic lymphocytic leukemia showed no cluster-lack signature, apparently masked by lymphoma repertoire.

This sample was shared with a second study, whose subject was T cell repertoires in aging, cancer and after chemotherapy. That study reports: Healthy donors lost TCR diversity with age mainly through richness, cancer patients through richness and evenness. Median generation probability rose over the chemotherapy interval in each cancer cohort, suggesting rebound thymic output.

This chain links TRBV5-4 with TRBJ2-5; there is no DNA to check the TCRdb D call of TRBD1. This receptor was obtained from a human donor in good health. Sequencing was done on a sample of peripheral blood. The CDR3 loop is CASSPDRGLQETQYF.